The next 27 T cell receptor beta chains were all read from a single sample in a study of low-dose radiotherapy and immunotherapy resistance in tumors. First-strand cDNA used TRAV- and TRBV-specific primers, covering alpha and beta chains. TCR amplification used about 20 PCR cycles, a constant-region primer and a V-primer adapter. TCRdb redid the calling of the reads with MiXCR, one entry per CDR3 protein. The sample lists over 65,000 distinct CDR3 sequences; around 17% were seen once. The time point: before trial treatment. This material consisted of PBMCs, taken before treatment. Receptors originate from a male donor with prostate cancer.

The sample holds many counts of this clonotype. This rearrangement joins TRBV3-1 to TRBJ2-7; 12 bases match TRBD1. The germline CDR1 and CDR2 sequences are LGHDT and YNNKEL (reference sequence). Losses at the gene ends were 1 base for V and 5 bases for J; bases not matched to a gene: 3. This CDR3 comprises 15 residues. In nucleotides, the CDR3 is TGTGCCAGCAGCCAAGGAGGGACAGGGGGCAACGAGCAGTACTTC. Translation gives CASSQGGTGGNEQYF.

Many counts were recorded for this clonotype. The V gene is TRBV12-3 or TRBV12-4, the J gene TRBJ2-7, with D tentatively TRBD1 or TRBD2 (6 bases each). Trimming shortened V by 7 bases and J by 2 bases, and 27 bases separated the two germline ends. This CDR3 is built from 18 residues. The CDR3: CASIPRGVRDRCAYEQYF. For the CDR3, the DNA is TGTGCCAGCATCCCAAGGGGGGTACGGGACCGATGTGCCTACGAGCAGTACTTC.

At least ten counts were recorded for this clonotype. The rearrangement uses TRBV6-5 and TRBJ2-7; 9 bases fit TRBD2. This CDR3 has 12 amino acids. Germline CDR1 is MNHEY and CDR2 is SVGAGI. Trimming took 1 base from V and 12 from J; bases not matched to a gene: 4. CDR3 sequence reads: CASSYWRGGLYF. CDR3 nucleotide sequence: TGTGCCAGCAGTTACTGGCGGGGGGGATTGTACTTC.

This clonotype was detected many times. The V and J genes are TRBV24-1 and TRBJ2-3; perhaps TRBD1 as D (6 bases). In germline, CDR1 is KGHDR, CDR2 SFDVKD. V was clipped by 4 bases and J by 2 bases, with 9 bases between them. CDR3 length equals 14 residues. The CDR3 sequence is CATSENRATDTQYF. In DNA, the CDR3 is TGTGCCACCAGTGAAAACAGGGCCACAGATACGCAGTATTTT.

As to this clonotype: A much larger clone is a single base away; this may be a read error. This rearrangement joins TRBV6-2 or TRBV6-3 to TRBJ2-1; D is unresolved. The CDR3 sequence is 14 residues long. Germline assignment: CDR1 MNHEY and CDR2 SVGEGT. Trimming shortened V by 4 bases and J by 9 bases, and 16 bases separated the two germline ends. DNA of the CDR3: TGTGCCAGCAGTTCCGGGTCCCGATCGGGTGAGCAGTTCTTC. Translated: CASSSGSRSGEQFF.

This clonotype was found a few times. This chain links TRBV2 with TRBJ1-2; TRBD1 is a possible D gene (6 bases). This CDR3 region has 12 residues. Per germline, CDR1 SNHLY and CDR2 FYNNEI. V dropped 9 bases and J dropped 4 bases, with 12 bases sitting between them. The CDR3 bases are TGTGCCAGTGACAGGACAACCTATGGCTACACCTTC. Protein product: CASDRTTYGYTF.

The gene calls are TRBV5-6 and TRBJ1-1, with D tentatively TRBD1 (6 bases). This CDR3 region has 16 residues. Germline V gene sequence: CDR1 SGHDT, CDR2 YYEEEE. The V end was cut by 2 bases, the J end by 0 bases, with 14 bases between. CDR3 coding DNA: TGTGCCAGCAGCTTACTAACGACAGGCCTGAACACTGAAGCTTTCTTT. It codes for CASSLLTTGLNTEAFF.

This chain's CDR3 is CSAGPKNIQYF. CDR3 coding DNA: TGCAGTGCCGGGCCAAAAAACATTCAGTACTTC. The V call is TRBV20-1, the J call TRBJ2-4; D is uncertain. Germline lookup yields CDR1 DFQATT and CDR2 SNEGSKA (reference sequence). V gave up 6 bases and J gave up 4 bases, with 7 bases separating them. The CDR3 loop spans 11 amino acids.

This chain links TRBV5-8 with TRBJ2-7; possibly TRBD1 or TRBD2 for D (5 bases each). The germline V and J ends were trimmed by 4 bases and 0 bases, with 11 bases remaining between them. This CDR3 has 14 amino acids. Germline V lookup: CDR1 SGHTS, CDR2 YDEGEE. The CDR3 sequence: CASSRDRNSYEQYF. For the CDR3, the DNA is TGTGCCAGCAGCAGGGACCGCAACTCCTACGAGCAGTACTTC.

This clonotype was seen repeatedly, ten times or more. CDR3 protein: CASSLGAETNIQYF. For the CDR3, the DNA is TGTGCCAGCAGCCTAGGTGCCGAGACAAACATTCAGTACTTC. This chain joins TRBV9 and TRBJ2-4, with D hard to call. This CDR3 comprises 14 residues. CDR1 and CDR2 (germline): SGDLS, YYNGEE. The V end was cut by 4 bases, the J end by 6 bases, with 14 bases between.

The sample holds many counts of this clonotype. The chain joins TRBV5-5 to TRBJ2-5; a possible D gene is TRBD2 (6 bases). Germline lookup yields CDR1 SGHKS and CDR2 YYEKEE (reference sequence). Between the trimmed V and J ends, which lost 0 bases and 1 base, there was a span of 13 bases. CDR3 length equals 16 residues. In DNA, the CDR3 is TGTGCCAGCAGCTTGGGGGCGGGGCCCTTCCAAGAGACCCAGTACTTC. It translates to CASSLGAGPFQETQYF. Looking up the rest from reference TRBV5-5 and TRBJ2-5 gives the full variable domain: DAGVTQSPTHLIKTRGQQVTLRCSPISGHKSVSWYQQVLGQGPQFIFQYYEKEERGRGNFPDRFSARQFPNYSSELNVNALLLGDSALYLCASSLGAGPFQETQYFGPGTRLLVL.

This clonotype was observed many times. The chain couples TRBV15 to TRBJ1-5, with a weak D call TRBD1 (5 bases). The germline CDR1 and CDR2 sequences are LNHNV and YYDKDF (reference sequence). The CDR3 runs to 13 residues. V was pared by 1 base and J by 6 bases, with 7 bases between. The DNA of the CDR3 is TGTGCCACCAGCAGAGCTCAGGGTCAGCCCCAGCATTTT. It codes for CATSRAQGQPQHF. Full variable domain (missing parts from reference TRBV15 and TRBJ1-5): DAMVIQNPRYQVTQFGKPVTLSCSQTLNHNVMYWYQQKSSQAPKLLFHYYDKDFNNEADTPDNFQSRRPNTSFCFLDIRSPGLGDTAMYLCATSRAQGQPQHFGDGTRLSIL.

This clonotype was seen many times. The chain couples TRBV20-1 to TRBJ2-2; 10 nucleotides agree with TRBD1. This CDR3 contains 16 residues. The V and J ends lost 6 bases and 5 bases, in that order; junction bases with no gene match: 12. Germline V gene lookup returns CDR1 DFQATT and CDR2 SNEGSKA (reference sequence). In DNA, the CDR3 is TGCAGTGCGAGGAAGACAGGGGGCGCGTTTACCGGGGAGCTGTTTTTT. This encodes CSARKTGGAFTGELFF.

This clonotype has at least ten counts. The genes are TRBV10-1 and TRBJ1-4; 7 nucleotides line up with TRBD1. Unmatched junction bases numbered 11, after V lost 7 bases and J lost 0 bases. Germline CDR1 is WNHNN and CDR2 is SYGVQD (reference sequence). This CDR3 contains 17 residues. In DNA form, the CDR3 reads TGCGCCAGCACGAGCCGGGACAGCTATGCAACTAATGAAAAACTGTTTTTT. Translation gives CASTSRDSYATNEKLFF.

In its sample, this clonotype was seen many times. The gene calls are TRBV4-1 and TRBJ1-4; no clear D. The germline gives CDR1 MGHRA, CDR2 YSYEKL. The CDR3 has 16 amino acids. Trimming took 0 bases from V and 3 from J, leaving 11 bases between them. The CDR3 loop reads CASSQDFSRPNEKLFF. Written as DNA, the CDR3 is TGCGCCAGCAGCCAAGATTTTTCCAGACCTAATGAAAAACTGTTTTTT.

This clonotype appeared many times. V and J are TRBV7-8 and TRBJ2-1; 8 positions agree with TRBD2. Unmatched junction bases numbered 9, after V lost 4 bases and J lost 7 bases. The CDR3 is 15 residues long. Germline assignment: CDR1 SGHVS and CDR2 FQNEAQ. The CDR3 DNA sequence: TGTGCCAGCAGCTCCCGGCGGGGGGTTGGGAATGAGCAGTTCTTC. Amino acids: CASSSRRGVGNEQFF.

This clonotype has at least ten counts. The chain joins TRBV5-4 to TRBJ2-5; D is unclear. Trimming took 0 bases from V and 2 from J, leaving 5 bases between them. Looked up from germline, CDR1 is SGHNT and CDR2 is YYREEE (reference sequence). This CDR3 is 13 amino acids long. The CDR3 DNA reads TGTGCCAGCAGCTTGGACCGACAAGAGACCCAGTACTTC. It encodes CASSLDRQETQYF.

The rearrangement joins TRBV20-1 to TRBJ1-1; 8 bases fit TRBD1. The germline V gene encodes CDR1 DFQATT and CDR2 SNEGSKA (reference sequence). V was clipped by 1 base and J by 5 bases; unmatched bases: 6. The CDR3 consists of 14 residues. Here the CDR3 DNA reads TGCAGTGCTAGAGTCCCGGGACAGGCTACTGAAGCTTTCTTT. It is translated as CSARVPGQATEAFF.

There are many counts of this clonotype. The chain employs TRBV18 and TRBJ2-7; the D call may be TRBD1 or TRBD2 (5 bases each). V was cut by 6 bases and J by 5 bases, with 14 bases left in between. The length of the CDR3 is 13 residues. The germline CDR1 and CDR2 sequences are KGHSH and LQKENI. The CDR3 nucleotides are TGTGCCAGCTCGCCCCCGGGGCTGAACGAGCAGTACTTC. Translated, it gives CASSPPGLNEQYF.

This clonotype was recorded at least ten times. V is TRBV29-1 and J is TRBJ2-7; the D gene is possibly TRBD1 (6 bases). Trimming cost V 4 bases and J 4 bases, with 14 bases left between them. Germline V lookup: CDR1 SQVTM, CDR2 ANQGSEA. The CDR3 has 13 residues. The CDR3 spells CSVVGTRFYEQYF. The CDR3 bases are TGCAGCGTTGTTGGGACACGGTTTTACGAGCAGTACTTC.

This clonotype has ten or more counts. The CDR3 bases are TGTGCCAGCAGGGCTGGGACTAGCGGTTACAATGAGCAGTTCTTC. Residues: CASRAGTSGYNEQFF. The chain employs TRBV13 and TRBJ2-1, with 11 bases identical to TRBD2. The CDR3 covers 15 residues. Germline V gene data show CDR1 as PRHDT and CDR2 as FYEKMQ (reference sequence). V dropped 6 bases and J dropped 4; count of bases not matched to a gene: 5.

At least ten counts were recorded for this clonotype. CDR3 in DNA: TGTGCCAGCAGCTTAACGAGGGGTCCTCAAGAGACCCAGTACTTC. It codes for CASSLTRGPQETQYF. The chain recombines TRBV7-3 with TRBJ2-5; tentatively, D is TRBD1 or TRBD2 (5 bases each). The V end lost 0 bases, the J end lost 2 bases, and 10 bases lay between the germline ends. The V gene's germline CDR1 is SGHTA and CDR2 FQGTGA. CDR3 length: 15 residues.

This chain connects TRBV30 to TRBJ2-1, with a possible D match to TRBD1 (5 bases). The germline CDR1 and CDR2 sequences are GTSNPN and SVGIG (reference sequence). The CDR3 loop spans 13 amino acids. The germline V and J ends were trimmed by 0 bases and 8 bases, with 11 bases remaining between them. The CDR3 DNA is TGTGCCTGGAGTGTACCGCAGGGATATGAGCAGTTCTTC. Residues: CAWSVPQGYEQFF.

The table lists this clonotype with many counts. J is TRBJ1-1 and V is TRBV5-1; D is unclear. The CDR3 loop spans 15 amino acids. Germline V CDR1 and CDR2: SGHRS, YFSETQ. Trimming removed 1 base at V and 0 bases at J, with 10 bases between. CDR3 nucleotide sequence: TGCGCCAGCAGCTTGTGGGCAGGCTTGAACACTGAAGCTTTCTTT. This codes for CASSLWAGLNTEAFF. The full variable domain, with the rest looked up from reference TRBV5-1 and TRBJ1-1, is KAGVTQTPRYLIKTRGQQVTLSCSPISGHRSVSWYQQTPGQGLQFLFEYFSETQRNKGNFPGRFSGRQFSNSRSEMNVSTLELGDSALYLCASSLWAGLNTEAFFGQGTRLTVV.

This clonotype was observed at least ten times. This sequence joins TRBV5-4 and TRBJ2-7, with D possibly TRBD1 on 6 matching bases. Per germline, CDR1 SGHNT and CDR2 YYREEE (reference sequence). The CDR3 runs to 14 residues. V shed 2 bases and J shed 5 bases, with 14 bases lying between them. CDR3: CASSFPPRQDEQYF. As DNA, the CDR3 is TGTGCCAGCAGCTTCCCTCCACGACAGGACGAGCAGTACTTC.

This sequence joins TRBV23-1 and TRBJ2-2; D is ambiguous. TRBV23-1 falls under the ORF class, with uncertain function. V gave up 6 bases and J gave up 4 bases, with 12 bases separating them. The CDR3 contains 14 residues. The CDR3 DNA reads TGCGCCAGCAGATTCGACATTCCCACCGGGGAGCTGTTTTTT. It translates to CASRFDIPTGELFF.

The sample holds many counts of this clonotype. The chain has TRBV29-1 and TRBJ2-3, with D possibly matching TRBD2 (6 bases). CDR1 and CDR2 from the germline V gene are SQVTM and ANQGSEA. The CDR3 totals 10 residues. Trimming shortened V by 8 bases and J by 7 bases, and 10 bases separated the two germline ends. CDR3 amino acids: CSFRGNTQYF. Here the CDR3 DNA reads TGCAGCTTCCGGGGGAATACGCAGTATTTT.